Below are 29 T cell receptor beta chains sequenced from a single sample in a study of memory CD4+ T cells and cytomegalovirus serostatus. The sort gate was single viable CD3+CD4+CD8-CD45RO+ cells for memory CD4+ T cells. Method: immunoSEQ multiplex PCR; TCRdb's copy keeps in-frame clones and lacks some. The sample carries over 65,000 clones, roughly three quarters recorded once. The source material was memory CD4+ T cells from blood. Every receptor here comes from an adult in good health and CMV-seropositive.

The chain employs TRBV4-3 and TRBJ1-2; weak D call: TRBD1 (6 bases). There are 15 residues in the CDR3. CDR1 is LGHNA, CDR2 YSLEER, per germline. V was trimmed by 4 bases and J by 5 bases, leaving 17 bases between them. The CDR3 is CASSPLGGAKYGYTF. CDR3 nucleotides: TGCGCCAGCAGCCCCCTGGGGGGGGCGAAATATGGCTACACCTTC.

V and J are TRBV4-3 and TRBJ2-1; D is ambiguous. Germline V lookup: CDR1 LGHNA, CDR2 YSLEER. V was pared by 1 base and J by 4 bases, with 14 bases between. CDR3 size: 16 residues. The CDR3 DNA follows: TGCGCCAGCAGCCAAGGTTTCCAGACCCCGTACAATGAGCAGTTCTTC. Its translation: CASSQGFQTPYNEQFF.

This sequence joins TRBV7-2 and TRBJ2-3, with D hard to call. The CDR3 has 14 residues. CDR1 and CDR2 (germline): SGHTA, FQGNSA. With 0 bases removed from V and 4 bases from J, the gap between germline ends came to 8 bases. The CDR3 nucleotides read TGTGCCAGCAGCTTAGCTCACTCGTCAGATACGCAGTATTTT. This codes for CASSLAHSSDTQYF.

V and J are TRBV4-1 and TRBJ1-5; no firm D call. The V and J ends lost 8 bases and 10 bases respectively, with 6 bases between them. CDR3 length equals 9 residues. Germline assignment: CDR1 MGHRA and CDR2 YSYEKL. CDR3 amino acids: CASHRPQHF. For the CDR3, the DNA is TGCGCCAGCCACCGACCCCAGCATTTT.

The genes are TRBV7-9 and TRBJ1-1, with a weak D call TRBD1 (6 bases). CDR1 and CDR2 from the germline V gene are SEHNR and FQNEAQ (reference sequence). Trimming removed 5 bases at V and 11 bases at J, with 15 bases between. CDR3 length: 12 residues. The CDR3 here is CASSPGPGVAFF. The CDR3 DNA sequence: TGTGCCAGCAGCCCGGGCCCAGGGGTGGCTTTCTTT.

The rearrangement uses TRBV2 and TRBJ1-2, with D possibly TRBD1 on 6 matching bases. The CDR3 is 12 amino acids. Trimming left V 6 bases short and J 6 bases short, with 11 bases between. The V gene's germline CDR1 is SNHLY and CDR2 FYNNEI. CDR3 sequence: CASRGDTHGYTF. CDR3 bases: TGTGCCAGCAGGGGGGACACTCATGGCTACACCTTC.

The genes are TRBV30 and TRBJ1-4; 8 bases map to TRBD1. Germline lookup yields CDR1 GTSNPN and CDR2 SVGIG (reference sequence). V gave up 3 bases and J gave up 5 bases; unmatched junction bases: 11. The CDR3 has 16 residues. The DNA for the CDR3 is TGTGCCTGGAGCGGAAAAGCAGGGGGCCTAAATGAAAAACTGTTTTTT. As protein: CAWSGKAGGLNEKLFF.

The rearrangement uses TRBV5-4 and TRBJ2-3; D is tentatively TRBD1 or TRBD2 (5 bases each). This CDR3 spans 15 amino acids. Trimming removed 5 bases from V and 3 bases from J, with 16 bases in between. Looked up from germline, CDR1 is SGHNT and CDR2 is YYREEE (reference sequence). CDR3 residues: CASRRGADATDTQYF. The CDR3 nucleotides are TGTGCCAGCAGACGAGGGGCAGACGCTACAGATACGCAGTATTTT.

This sequence joins TRBV5-6 and TRBJ1-2; 9 positions match TRBD1. The CDR3 totals 15 residues. The V and J ends lost 3 bases and 5 bases, in that order; junction bases with no gene match: 8. The germline CDR1 and CDR2 sequences are SGHDT and YYEEEE. The CDR3: CASSSTGGLRYGYTF. The CDR3 region has the DNA TGTGCCAGCAGCTCAACAGGGGGCTTGAGATATGGCTACACCTTC.

V and J are TRBV2 and TRBJ1-5; no definite D call. Germline CDR1 reads SNHLY; CDR2 reads FYNNEI. V was shortened by 3 bases and J by 2 bases, with 5 bases between the two germline ends. The CDR3 loop spans 13 amino acids. The CDR3 bases are TGTGCCAGCAGTGAGCAGGGCAATCAGCCCCAGCATTTT. Protein: CASSEQGNQPQHF.

The CDR3 is CASRSYNEQFF. The CDR3 nucleotides are TGTGCCAGCAGATCCTACAATGAGCAGTTCTTC. The chain employs TRBV28 and TRBJ2-1; the D is unclear. CDR1 and CDR2 (germline): MDHEN, SYDVKM. This CDR3 comprises 11 residues. V was shortened by 6 bases and J by 1 base, with 1 base between the two germline ends.

The gene calls are TRBV5-5 and TRBJ1-4, with a tentative D call TRBD1 (5 bases). The CDR3 has 13 residues. Trimming removed 3 bases at V and 8 bases at J, with 11 bases between. Looked up from germline, CDR1 is SGHKS and CDR2 is YYEKEE (reference sequence). CDR3 bases: TGTGCCAGCAGCTGGGGGGGTGACGAAAAACTGTTTTTT. Its translation is CASSWGGDEKLFF. Combining the CDR3 with reference TRBV5-5 and TRBJ1-4 gives the whole variable domain DAGVTQSPTHLIKTRGQQVTLRCSPISGHKSVSWYQQVLGQGPQFIFQYYEKEERGRGNFPDRFSARQFPNYSSELNVNALLLGDSALYLCASSWGGDEKLFFGSGTQLSVL.

V and J are TRBV5-6 and TRBJ2-2, with D possibly being TRBD1 or TRBD2 (5 bases each). V gave up 5 bases and J gave up 9 bases, with 17 bases separating them. The CDR3 is made up of 14 amino acids. CDR1 SGHDT and CDR2 YYEEEE come from the germline V gene. CDR3 nucleotide sequence: TGTGCCAGCAGTTCTTGGGGGATTAGCTGGGAGCTGTTTTTT. Translated: CASSSWGISWELFF.

The V call is TRBV2, the J call TRBJ1-4; D is possibly TRBD1 (5 bases). V was cut by 7 bases and J by 8 bases, with 17 bases left in between. This CDR3 has 14 residues. Germline V gene lookup returns CDR1 SNHLY and CDR2 FYNNEI. CDR3 in amino acids: CASMGLTVMEKLFF. CDR3 nucleotide sequence: TGTGCCAGCATGGGGCTCACCGTGATGGAAAAACTGTTTTTT.

The rearrangement links TRBV7-8 to TRBJ2-3, with 10 bases identical to TRBD2. CDR3 size: 16 residues. Germline CDR1 is SGHVS and CDR2 is FQNEAQ. J lost 1 base, V lost 5 bases, and 6 bases had no gene match. The CDR3 region has the DNA TGTGCCAGCAGCCCCTTCAGCGGGAGGGGCACAGATACGCAGTATTTT. Translating gives CASSPFSGRGTDTQYF.

The genes are TRBV4-1 and TRBJ2-5, with a weak D call TRBD2 (6 bases). The CDR3 length is 12 residues. Between the trimmed V and J ends, which lost 2 bases and 8 bases, there was a span of 9 bases. Germline lookup yields CDR1 MGHRA and CDR2 YSYEKL. The CDR3 nucleotides read TGCGCCAGCAGCCAATCGCGGGACACCCAGTACTTC. Encoded protein: CASSQSRDTQYF.

The V and J genes are TRBV11-2 and TRBJ2-5; D not resolved. Trimming removed 5 bases at V and 2 bases at J, with 15 bases between. This CDR3 is 15 amino acids long. Germline V CDR1 and CDR2: SGHAT, FQNNGV. The chain's CDR3 is CASSPIKRSQETQYF. DNA for the CDR3: TGTGCCAGCAGCCCCATTAAGCGCTCACAAGAGACCCAGTACTTC. The full variable domain, in which reference TRBV11-2 and TRBJ2-5 provide the parts outside the CDR3, is EAGVAQSPRYKIIEKRQSVAFWCNPISGHATLYWYQQILGQGPKLLIQFQNNGVVDDSQLPKDRFSAERLKGVDSTLKIQPAKLEDSAVYLCASSPIKRSQETQYFGPGTRLLVL.

The CDR3 DNA is TGTGCCAGCAGCCCACTCGCTCAGGGGAAGTCCAAAAACATTCAGTACTTC. Translating it yields CASSPLAQGKSKNIQYF. V gene TRBV5-6 combines with J gene TRBJ2-4; TRBD1 is a possible D gene (6 bases). The CDR3 covers 17 residues. V dropped 4 bases and J dropped 2 bases, with 19 bases sitting between them. Germline V gene data show CDR1 as SGHDT and CDR2 as YYEEEE.

As to this clone: Within the sample, other DNA sequences also encode this same CDR3. The chain employs TRBV7-9 and TRBJ1-1; 8 bases agree with TRBD1. Germline loops: CDR1 SEHNR, CDR2 FQNEAQ (reference sequence). The CDR3 is 15 amino acids. V shed 1 base and J 1 base; nucleotides not matched to a gene: 2. The CDR3 protein is CASSLVTGANTEAFF. The CDR3, as DNA: TGTGCCAGCAGCTTAGTGACAGGGGCGAACACTGAAGCTTTCTTT.

The chain carries TRBV28 and TRBJ1-2; no clear D. V lost 3 bases to trimming and J lost 7 bases, with 12 bases between them. Germline lookup yields CDR1 MDHEN and CDR2 SYDVKM. CDR3 length equals 13 residues. The CDR3 is CASSFGDPSGYTF. In nucleotides, the CDR3 is TGTGCCAGCAGTTTCGGGGATCCTAGTGGCTACACCTTC.

This clone has only one observation. The chain employs TRBV2 and TRBJ2-7; 15 bases line up with TRBD2. The CDR3 sequence is 14 residues long. J lost 12 bases, V lost 5 bases, and 8 bases had no gene match. The germline V gene has CDR1 SNHLY and CDR2 FYNNEI. CDR3 amino acids: CASSSGTSGRPLYV. The CDR3 DNA reads as TGTGCCAGCAGTTCCGGGACTAGCGGGAGGCCCCTGTACGTC.

This chain joins TRBV7-9 and TRBJ2-7; 8 bases match TRBD1. The CDR3 runs to 14 residues. Trimming removed 6 bases from V and 0 bases from J; junction bases left unmatched: 4. Germline CDR1 and CDR2: SEHNR and FQNEAQ (reference sequence). The CDR3 DNA is TGTGCCAGCAGTATGACAGGGGTCTCCTACGAGCAGTACTTC. Translating it yields CASSMTGVSYEQYF.

V and J are TRBV5-5 and TRBJ2-7, with 7 bases that match TRBD1. Germline V lookup: CDR1 SGHKS, CDR2 YYEKEE (reference sequence). The CDR3 covers 15 residues. The V gene end was trimmed by 0 bases and the J gene end by 1 base; junction bases not matched to a gene: 4. The CDR3 protein is CASSLAGTDSYEQYF. The CDR3 DNA sequence: TGTGCCAGCAGCTTGGCCGGGACAGATTCCTACGAGCAGTACTTC.

The chain couples TRBV7-9 to TRBJ1-2, with TRBD1 matching over 9 bases. The V segment lost 4 bases and the J segment 8 bases; nucleotides outside the gene matches: 2. From germline, CDR1 is SEHNR and CDR2 FQNEAQ (reference sequence). The length of the CDR3 is 12 residues. The CDR3 spells CASSSTGGGYTF. The CDR3 nucleotides read TGTGCCAGCAGCTCTACAGGGGGCGGCTACACCTTC.

The genes are TRBV6-1 and TRBJ2-3; no definite D call. This CDR3 has 13 amino acids. V shed 4 bases and J shed 3 bases, with 8 bases lying between them. CDR1 MNHNS and CDR2 SASEGT come from the germline V gene. In DNA, the CDR3 is TGTGCCAGCAGTGGAGAGAGAACAGATACGCAGTATTTT. Residues: CASSGERTDTQYF.

The V and J genes are TRBV7-8 and TRBJ1-1, with 7 bases aligning to TRBD1. V gave up 5 bases and J gave up 1 base; unmatched junction bases: 13. This CDR3 region has 17 residues. Germline CDR1 SGHVS, CDR2 FQNEAQ. The CDR3 reads CASSLRQGKERNTEAFF. CDR3 nucleotides: TGTGCCAGCAGCCTTCGACAGGGAAAAGAGAGGAACACTGAAGCTTTCTTT.

This rearrangement joins TRBV7-2 to TRBJ1-2; a weak D match, TRBD1 (6 bases). Germline CDR1 reads SGHTA; CDR2 reads FQGNSA. V was pared by 7 bases and J by 2 bases, with 14 bases between. The length of the CDR3 is 14 residues. CDR3 region: CASTSGGQNYGYTF. CDR3 sequence (DNA): TGTGCCAGCACATCGGGGGGGCAGAACTATGGCTACACCTTC.

The CDR3 nucleotides are TGTGCCACCGGGCGGACAGGGCTTAATGAAAAACTGTTTTTT. Amino acid sequence: CATGRTGLNEKLFF. The chain is built from TRBV2 and TRBJ1-4, with TRBD1 matching 8 bases. This CDR3 has 14 residues. Germline CDR1 reads SNHLY; CDR2 reads FYNNEI. V was pared by 10 bases and J by 4 bases, with 8 bases of the junction left unmatched.

The rearrangement links TRBV20-1 to TRBJ1-2; D unclear. The CDR3 extends over 10 amino acids. The V end lost 6 bases, the J end lost 13 bases, and 15 bases lay between the germline ends. Per the germline V gene, CDR1 is DFQATT and CDR2 is SNEGSKA (reference sequence). As DNA, the CDR3 is TGCAGTGCCGCGGCCCCGCTTGCCACCTTC. This codes for CSAAAPLATF.